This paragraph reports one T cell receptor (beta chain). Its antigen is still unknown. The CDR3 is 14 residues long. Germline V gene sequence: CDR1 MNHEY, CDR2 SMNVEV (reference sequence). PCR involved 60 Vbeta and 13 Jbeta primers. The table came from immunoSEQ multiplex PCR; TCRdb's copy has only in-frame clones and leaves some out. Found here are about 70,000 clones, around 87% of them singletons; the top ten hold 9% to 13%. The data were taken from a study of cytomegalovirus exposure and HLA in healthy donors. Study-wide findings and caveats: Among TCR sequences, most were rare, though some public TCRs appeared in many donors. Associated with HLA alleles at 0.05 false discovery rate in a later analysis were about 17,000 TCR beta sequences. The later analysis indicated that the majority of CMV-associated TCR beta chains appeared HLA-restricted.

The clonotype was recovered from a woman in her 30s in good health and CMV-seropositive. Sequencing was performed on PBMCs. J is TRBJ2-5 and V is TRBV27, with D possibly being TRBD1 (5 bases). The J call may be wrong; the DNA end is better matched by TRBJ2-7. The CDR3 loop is CASSLQGNSYEQYF. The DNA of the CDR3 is TGTGCCAGCAGTTTACAGGGCAATTCCTACGAGCAGTACTTC.